Following are 32 T cell receptor beta chains from one sample sequenced in a study of post-analysis software for immune sequencing data. Their recognized antigens are unknown. Study-wide points: In patients, TRBV5-6, TRBV5-1 and TRBV20-1 belonged to four or five TRBV segments found more frequently than in controls.

Unique molecular identifiers were built into the TCR beta cDNA libraries. MiXCR, applied by TCRdb to the PCR reads, yields one record per CDR3 protein. The table shows 250,000 to 300,000 distinct CDR3 sequences, with roughly a third occurring only once. Sequencing was performed on blood. These receptors were taken from a girl between 5 and 17 years old with multiple sclerosis.

There are many counts of this clonotype. The gene calls are TRBV7-2 and TRBJ1-2; possible D gene TRBD1, 6 bases. Trimming removed 8 bases from V and 4 bases from J, with 14 bases in between. In germline, CDR1 is SGHTA, CDR2 FQGNSA. The CDR3 loop spans 13 amino acids. CDR3 nucleotide sequence: TGTGCCAGCGGCGATGCAGGGGCCTATGGCTACACCTTC. Its translation: CASGDAGAYGYTF.

This clonotype was recorded many times. J is TRBJ2-1 and V is TRBV11-2; no reliable D call. Germline-derived CDR1 and CDR2 are SGHAT and FQNNGV. The V end lost 0 bases, the J end lost 5 bases, and 5 bases lay between the germline ends. The CDR3 extends over 13 amino acids. CDR3 DNA: TGTGCCAGCAGCTTAGAGGCAAACAATGAGCAGTTCTTC. Its translation is CASSLEANNEQFF.

This clonotype was seen many times. The rearrangement joins TRBV29-1 to TRBJ2-5, with TRBD2 identical over 10 bases. The length of the CDR3 is 13 residues. V lost 0 bases and J lost 7; bases outside the gene matches: 2. Germline lookup yields CDR1 SQVTM and CDR2 ANQGSEA. CDR3 in DNA: TGCAGCGTTGAAGAAGCGGGGGGGGGGACCCAGTACTTC. This sequence encodes CSVEEAGGGTQYF.

This clonotype occurred many times. The chain recombines TRBV7-9 with TRBJ2-1; D unresolved. The CDR3 loop spans 14 amino acids. Trimming took off 6 bases at V and 7 bases at J, with 16 bases between the two ends. CDR1 is SEHNR and CDR2 is FQNEAQ in the germline V gene (reference sequence). Written as DNA, the CDR3 is TGTGCCAGCAGGCCGGGTTTTAAGGAGAATGAGCAGTTCTTC. This gives the protein CASRPGFKENEQFF. The entire variable domain, with the rest obtained from reference TRBV7-9 and TRBJ2-1, is as follows: DTGVSQNPRHKITKRGQNVTFRCDPISEHNRLYWYRQTLGQGPEFLTYFQNEAQLEKSRLLSDRFSAERPKGSFSTLEIQRTEQGDSAMYLCASRPGFKENEQFFGPGTRLTVL.

This clonotype was counted only a few times. CDR3 region: CSVRAGEVDEQYF. CDR3 nucleotides: TGCAGTGTTCGAGCGGGAGAAGTCGACGAGCAGTACTTC. The chain joins TRBV20-1 to TRBJ2-7, with TRBD2 matching over 8 bases. The V segment lost 7 bases and the J segment 5 bases; nucleotides outside the gene matches: 10. The CDR3 is 13 amino acids. Germline V lookup: CDR1 DFQATT, CDR2 SNEGSKA (reference sequence).

The CDR3 DNA is TGTGCCAGCAGCTTAACTTCGGGAGATACGCAGTATTTT. Its translation is CASSLTSGDTQYF. The chain is built from TRBV7-3 and TRBJ2-3; D ambiguous. Germline CDR1 reads SGHTA; CDR2 reads FQGTGA. The ends were cut back, 0 bases at V and 5 bases at J, with 6 bases in the middle. CDR3 length: 13 amino acids.

This clonotype was recorded at least ten times. The chain is built from TRBV20-1 and TRBJ1-2; D not resolved. The CDR3 has 10 residues. CDR1 DFQATT and CDR2 SNEGSKA come from the germline V gene (reference sequence). The CDR3 nucleotides are TGCGGAATATCTAACTATGGCTACACCTTC. It specifies CGISNYGYTF.

In the case of this clonotype: A much more abundant neighbour one base away suggests this may be a read error. The chain joins TRBV20-1 to TRBJ2-3, with TRBD2 matching 7 bases. In germline, CDR1 is DFQATT, CDR2 SNEGSKA (reference sequence). This CDR3 is built from 15 residues. The V and J ends lost 8 bases and 3 bases, in that order; junction bases with no gene match: 14. The CDR3 sequence is CSMPPRAGSTDTQYF. In nucleotides, the CDR3 is TGCAGTATGCCTCCACGAGCGGGGTCGACAGATACGCAGTATTTT.

This chain connects TRBV18 to TRBJ1-2; the match to TRBD1 covers 10 bases. Germline values: CDR1 KGHSH, CDR2 LQKENI. This CDR3 has 18 residues. Unmatched junction bases numbered 17, after V lost 4 bases and J lost 6 bases. The CDR3 reads CASSLYPGGPGQGNGYTF. CDR3 sequence (DNA): TGTGCCAGCTCACTATATCCCGGGGGCCCGGGACAGGGGAATGGCTACACCTTC.

The genes are TRBV7-9 and TRBJ2-5; D is ambiguous. The V gene lost 8 bases and the J gene lost 5 bases, with 15 bases spanning the gap. The germline CDR1 and CDR2 sequences are SEHNR and FQNEAQ (reference sequence). There are 13 residues in the CDR3. The CDR3 protein is CASSPLVGETQYF. The CDR3 region has the DNA TGTGCCAGCTCACCACTGGTGGGGGAGACCCAGTACTTC.

This clonotype has a handful of counts. The chain couples TRBV5-1 to TRBJ2-2; D is possibly TRBD1 or TRBD2 (5 bases each). Germline V lookup: CDR1 SGHRS, CDR2 YFSETQ. Trimming took off 5 bases at V and 7 bases at J, with 27 bases between the two ends. This CDR3 spans 18 amino acids. This chain's CDR3 is CASSTSFRGHSDDGELFF. Here the CDR3 DNA reads TGCGCCAGCAGTACCTCTTTCCGGGGCCACAGCGATGACGGGGAGCTGTTTTTT.

Comments on this clonotype: Germline and junction disagree at one end, which may indicate a read error. The rearrangement links TRBV24-1 to TRBJ2-2, with a possible D match to TRBD2 (6 bases). Germline CDR1 reads KGHDR; CDR2 reads SFDVKD. This CDR3 comprises 17 residues. The CDR3 reads CVTSDVTAGRGTGELFF. The CDR3 region has the DNA TGTGTCACCAGTGATGTCACCGCGGGACGAGGGACCGGGGAGCTGTTTTTT.

The chain uses TRBV28 and TRBJ1-5; no clear D gene. Germline values: CDR1 MDHEN, CDR2 SYDVKM. The V and J ends lost 3 bases and 2 bases respectively, with 11 bases between them. The length of the CDR3 is 15 residues. CDR3 DNA sequence: TGTGCCAGCAGTTTGCCCGGGTCCGGCAATCAGCCCCAGCATTTT. It encodes CASSLPGSGNQPQHF.

For this clonotype: The junction does not match germline at one end; this may be a read error. The chain links TRBV12-3 or TRBV12-4 to TRBJ2-3; 7 bases align to TRBD2. The CDR3 is 15 amino acids. The CDR3: CASRPLAASTDTEYF. The CDR3 DNA sequence: TGTGCCAGCAGACCGCTAGCGGCTAGCACAGATACGGAGTATTTT.

This clonotype showed up many times. The CDR3 spells CASSLEGLAVDTQYF. Written as DNA, the CDR3 is TGTGCCAGCAGCTTGGAGGGACTAGCGGTAGATACGCAGTATTTT. V and J are TRBV5-5 and TRBJ2-3; 11 bases agree with TRBD2. The V gene's germline CDR1 is SGHKS and CDR2 YYEKEE (reference sequence). After removal of 0 bases from V and 5 bases from J, the junction contained 2 bases not matched to a gene. This CDR3 has 15 residues. The full variable domain, with the rest looked up from reference TRBV5-5 and TRBJ2-3, is DAGVTQSPTHLIKTRGQQVTLRCSPISGHKSVSWYQQVLGQGPQFIFQYYEKEERGRGNFPDRFSARQFPNYSSELNVNALLLGDSALYLCASSLEGLAVDTQYFGPGTRLTVL.

V gene TRBV12-3 or TRBV12-4 combines with J gene TRBJ2-7; D gene ambiguous. The CDR3 extends over 15 amino acids. The V end lost 7 bases, the J end lost 4 bases, and 20 bases lay between the germline ends. This CDR3 is CASTLDSFGDYEQYF. In DNA, the CDR3 is TGTGCCAGCACCCTAGACTCTTTTGGGGATTACGAGCAGTACTTC.

This clonotype was seen at least ten times. The chain joins TRBV4-1 to TRBJ1-6; TRBD1 is a possible D gene (5 bases). Germline CDR1 MGHRA, CDR2 YSYEKL. The CDR3 loop spans 15 amino acids. V lost 0 bases to trimming and J lost 9 bases, with 12 bases between them. Here the CDR3 reads CASSQDRAGSSPLHF. The CDR3 nucleotides read TGCGCCAGCAGCCAAGATAGGGCAGGGAGTTCACCCCTCCACTTT.

This chain uses TRBV14 with TRBJ1-1; 9 bases match TRBD1. Per the germline V gene, CDR1 is SGHDN and CDR2 is FVKESK. CDR3 length: 14 amino acids. Trimming cost V 8 bases and J 5 bases; bases outside gene matches: 9. The DNA of the CDR3 is TGTGCCAGCGGAACAGGGGGCGCGAAGACTGAAGCTTTCTTT. It codes for CASGTGGAKTEAFF.

The J gene is TRBJ2-1, the V gene TRBV12-3 or TRBV12-4, with D possibly matching TRBD2 (6 bases). The CDR3 sequence is 15 residues long. Trimming stripped 3 bases from V and 5 bases from J, with 14 bases between. The CDR3 reads CASSFPGLSHNEQFF. CDR3 DNA: TGTGCCAGCAGTTTCCCTGGACTAAGCCACAATGAGCAGTTCTTC.

The CDR3 DNA follows: TGCAGTGCTAGGCGCGCGGGTGCCTATTTTGGGAGCAATGAGCAGTTCTTC. It codes for CSARRAGAYFGSNEQFF. The chain uses TRBV20-1 and TRBJ2-1; D possibly corresponds to TRBD2 (5 bases). The V and J ends lost 3 bases and 6 bases respectively, with 24 bases between them. This CDR3 comprises 17 residues. Germline assignment: CDR1 DFQATT and CDR2 SNEGSKA (reference sequence).

The chain couples TRBV10-3 to TRBJ2-2; no reliable D call. The CDR3 has 16 amino acids. Germline CDR1 is ENHRY and CDR2 is SYGVKD. V lost 0 bases to trimming and J lost 4 bases, with 12 bases between them. The chain's CDR3 is CAISESTMGTTGELFF. Here the CDR3 DNA reads TGTGCCATCAGTGAGTCGACGATGGGAACCACCGGGGAGCTGTTTTTT.

The chain links TRBV20-1 to TRBJ1-6; D is unresolved. Deletions cut 3 bases from V and 10 bases from J, with 22 bases between. The V gene's germline CDR1 is DFQATT and CDR2 SNEGSKA (reference sequence). This CDR3 has 16 residues. The CDR3 DNA reads TGCAGTGCTAGCACCGGAAAGGATTTCTGGTACTCACCCCTCCACTTT. It specifies CSASTGKDFWYSPLHF.

V and J are TRBV6-5 and TRBJ2-1, with 7 bases matching TRBD2. Germline CDR1 reads MNHEY; CDR2 reads SVGAGI. V lost 6 bases, J lost 8 bases, and 4 bases stayed unmatched. The CDR3 has 12 amino acids. The CDR3, as DNA: TGTGCCAGCAGCCGGACTAGAGATGAGCAGTTCTTC. Protein sequence: CASSRTRDEQFF.

This clonotype was observed a handful of times. The J gene is TRBJ2-4, the V gene TRBV30, with D perhaps being TRBD1 or TRBD2 (5 bases each). The CDR3 totals 20 residues. Germline loops: CDR1 GTSNPN, CDR2 SVGIG (reference sequence). The V end lost 0 bases, the J end lost 0 bases, and 24 bases lay between the germline ends. CDR3 sequence (DNA): TGTGCCTGGAGTGTAAGGGGTCGGAAGGTTGGAGGTCTAGCCAAAAACATTCAGTACTTC. Translation: CAWSVRGRKVGGLAKNIQYF.

As for this clonotype: This could be a read error, since a much larger clone is one nucleotide away. The chain uses TRBV7-2 and TRBJ2-1; no firm D call. The length of the CDR3 is 17 residues. The ends were cut back, 5 bases at V and 0 bases at J, with 17 bases in the middle. Germline CDR1 is SGHTA and CDR2 is FQGNSA. This CDR3 reads CASSPLGAYNSYNEQFF. CDR3 sequence (DNA): TGTGCCAGCAGCCCACTGGGCGCCTACAACTCCTACAATGAGCAGTTCTTC.

This clonotype was counted at least ten times. This sequence joins TRBV5-1 and TRBJ1-2; 10 bases are shared with TRBD1. This CDR3 region has 17 residues. CDR1 and CDR2 from the germline V gene are SGHRS and YFSETQ. J lost 6 bases, V lost 5 bases, and 16 bases had no gene match. The CDR3 DNA reads TGCGCCAGCAGACCCCGCGCCACCCCCGGGACAGGGGATGGCTACACCTTC. This gives the protein CASRPRATPGTGDGYTF.

This clonotype was seen ten or more times. The rearrangement uses TRBV24-1 and TRBJ2-5; D unclear. Germline V gene data show CDR1 as KGHDR and CDR2 as SFDVKD. V dropped 8 bases and J dropped 5 bases, with 14 bases sitting between them. The CDR3 is made up of 13 amino acids. Written as DNA, the CDR3 is TGTGCCACCAAGTCAGTCGGGTCGGAGACCCAGTACTTC. This sequence encodes CATKSVGSETQYF.

CDR3 amino acids: CASSPPDSGEQYF. CDR3 sequence (DNA): TGTGCCAGCTCACCACCGGACAGCGGCGAGCAGTACTTC. The chain combines TRBV18 with TRBJ2-7, with D possibly being TRBD1 (6 bases). Per the germline V gene, CDR1 is KGHSH and CDR2 is LQKENI. The CDR3 contains 13 residues. Trimming removed 0 bases from V and 6 bases from J, with 9 bases in between.

The chain couples TRBV29-1 to TRBJ2-1; TRBD2 aligns across 7 bases. This CDR3 has 14 amino acids. Germline trimming cut 3 bases from V and 3 bases from J; bases unmatched to any gene: 5. Germline V gene data show CDR1 as SQVTM and CDR2 as ANQGSEA. CDR3 nucleotides: TGCAGCGTTGATGAAGAGCGGGGCTACAATGAGCAGTTCTTC. Protein product: CSVDEERGYNEQFF.

This clonotype occurred many times. The chain combines TRBV4-1 with TRBJ2-3; 9 nucleotides agree with TRBD1. Germline V gives CDR1 MGHRA, CDR2 YSYEKL. There are 16 residues in the CDR3. V was pared by 0 bases and J by 4 bases, with 5 bases of the junction left unmatched. The CDR3 nucleotides read TGCGCCAGCAGCCAAGATGGGACAGGGAACGCAGATACGCAGTATTTT. Protein sequence: CASSQDGTGNADTQYF.

This clonotype was seen a few times. The chain combines TRBV15 with TRBJ2-4; D gene ambiguous. The V end lost 1 base, the J end lost 2 bases, and 15 bases lay between the germline ends. Germline V gene data show CDR1 as LNHNV and CDR2 as YYDKDF (reference sequence). The CDR3 has 17 amino acids. CDR3: CATSRVPVGGPKNIQYF. CDR3 sequence (DNA): TGTGCCACCAGCAGAGTCCCGGTCGGCGGCCCCAAAAACATTCAGTACTTC.

The genes are TRBV5-1 and TRBJ2-5, with 9 bases identical to TRBD1. V was pared by 5 bases and J by 11 bases, with 16 bases of the junction left unmatched. Germline V lookup: CDR1 SGHRS, CDR2 YFSETQ. The CDR3 consists of 15 residues. Here the CDR3 reads CASRHDRGRNNEQYF. The DNA of the CDR3 is TGCGCCAGCAGACACGACAGGGGGAGGAACAATGAGCAGTACTTC.